This is a list of T cell receptor beta chains from one sample in a study of blood T cells in healthy people across ages. Each CDR3 protein gets one entry after TCRdb re-called the 5' RACE reads with MiXCR. Among some 1.5 million distinct CDR3 sequences listed, 28% were seen once. The sequenced sample consisted of blood. The receptor set was obtained from a young woman in good health. Both conserved end residues are part of each CDR3. Each record gives: J gene, CDR3 length, D gene, V gene, clone size, CDR3 protein, CDR3 DNA. D genes are given only for firm matches. Clone size is given for some rows only: seen once, a few or many times, or a class if the clone is expanded.

j_gene: TRBJ2-1; len: 14; d_gene: TRBD2; v_gene: TRBV7-9; abundance: -; CDR3aa: CASSQPGGINEQFF; CDR3nt: TGTGCCAGCAGCCAACCGGGAGGGATCAATGAGCAGTTCTTC
j_gene: TRBJ2-3; len: 15; d_gene: -; v_gene: TRBV5-4; abundance: few; CDR3aa: CASSWGPGSTDTQYF; CDR3nt: TGTGCCAGCAGCTGGGGCCCGGGAAGCACAGATACGCAGTATTTT
j_gene: TRBJ2-1; len: 15; d_gene: -; v_gene: TRBV7-9; abundance: -; CDR3aa: CASSYSGGLYNEQFF; CDR3nt: TGTGCCAGCAGCTACAGTGGGGGTCTCTACAATGAGCAGTTCTTC
j_gene: TRBJ2-1; len: 17; d_gene: -; v_gene: TRBV10-3; abundance: few; CDR3aa: CAISEPGSSRVSNEQFF; CDR3nt: TGTGCCATCAGTGAGCCAGGTTCTAGCCGTGTCTCCAATGAGCAGTTCTTC
j_gene: TRBJ2-7; len: 14; d_gene: -; v_gene: TRBV5-1; abundance: few; CDR3aa: CAGSLGTGTYEQYF; CDR3nt: TGCGCCGGCAGCTTGGGTACAGGGACCTACGAGCAGTACTTC
j_gene: TRBJ2-7; len: 15; d_gene: -; v_gene: TRBV12-3/TRBV12-4; abundance: many; CDR3aa: CASSLNREGYDEQYF; CDR3nt: TGTGCCAGCAGTTTGAACAGGGAAGGTTACGACGAGCAGTACTTC
j_gene: TRBJ2-7; len: 15; d_gene: -; v_gene: TRBV9; abundance: -; CDR3aa: CASSVAVAELREQYF; CDR3nt: TGTGCCAGCAGCGTAGCCGTAGCGGAGCTACGCGAGCAGTACTTC
j_gene: TRBJ2-5; len: 11; d_gene: -; v_gene: TRBV6-5; abundance: -; CDR3aa: CASRQGGEQYF; CDR3nt: TGTGCCAGCAGACAGGGGGGGGAGCAGTACTTC
j_gene: TRBJ2-3; len: 12; d_gene: -; v_gene: TRBV27; abundance: -; CDR3aa: CASSSAGRTQYF; CDR3nt: TGTGCCAGCAGTTCCGCGGGCAGGACGCAGTATTTT
j_gene: TRBJ1-6; len: 14; d_gene: -; v_gene: TRBV4-1; abundance: -; CDR3aa: CASSQEGTGSPLHF; CDR3nt: TGCGCCAGCAGCCAAGAGGGTACAGGGTCACCCCTCCACTTT
j_gene: TRBJ2-3; len: 15; d_gene: -; v_gene: TRBV6-5; abundance: -; CDR3aa: CASSYSGVPVDTQYF; CDR3nt: TGTGCCAGCAGTTACTCGGGGGTACCTGTAGATACGCAGTATTTT
j_gene: TRBJ1-2; len: 15; d_gene: -; v_gene: TRBV2; abundance: -; CDR3aa: CASSESRQNHYGYTF; CDR3nt: TGTGCCAGCAGTGAATCCAGACAGAACCACTATGGCTACACCTTC
j_gene: TRBJ2-1; len: 17; d_gene: -; v_gene: TRBV5-1; abundance: -; CDR3aa: CASSDKAGVSSYNEQFF; CDR3nt: TGCGCCAGCAGCGACAAAGCTGGCGTAAGCTCCTACAATGAGCAGTTCTTC
j_gene: TRBJ2-1; len: 15; d_gene: TRBD1; v_gene: TRBV4-3; abundance: few; CDR3aa: CASSQGYGQVDGQFF; CDR3nt: TGCGCCAGCAGCCAAGGCTACGGACAGGTTGATGGGCAGTTCTTC
j_gene: TRBJ2-5; len: 11; d_gene: -; v_gene: TRBV7-2; abundance: -; CDR3aa: CASSLGGLEYF; CDR3nt: TGTGCCAGCAGCTTAGGAGGCCTGGAGTACTTC